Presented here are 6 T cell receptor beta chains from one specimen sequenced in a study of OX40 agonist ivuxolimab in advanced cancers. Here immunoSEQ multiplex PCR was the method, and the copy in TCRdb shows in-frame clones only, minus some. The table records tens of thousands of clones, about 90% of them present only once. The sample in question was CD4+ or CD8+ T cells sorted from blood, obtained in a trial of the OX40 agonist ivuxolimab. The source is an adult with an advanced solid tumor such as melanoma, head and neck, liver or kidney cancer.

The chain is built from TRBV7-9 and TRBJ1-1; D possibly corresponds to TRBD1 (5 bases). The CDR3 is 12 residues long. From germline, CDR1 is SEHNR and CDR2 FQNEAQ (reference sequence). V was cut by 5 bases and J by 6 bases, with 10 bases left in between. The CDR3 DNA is TGTGCCAGCAGCCTCGGGGGTTCTGAAGCTTTCTTT. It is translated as CASSLGGSEAFF. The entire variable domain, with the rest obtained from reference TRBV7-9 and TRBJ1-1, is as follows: DTGVSQNPRHKITKRGQNVTFRCDPISEHNRLYWYRQTLGQGPEFLTYFQNEAQLEKSRLLSDRFSAERPKGSFSTLEIQRTEQGDSAMYLCASSLGGSEAFFGQGTRLTVV.

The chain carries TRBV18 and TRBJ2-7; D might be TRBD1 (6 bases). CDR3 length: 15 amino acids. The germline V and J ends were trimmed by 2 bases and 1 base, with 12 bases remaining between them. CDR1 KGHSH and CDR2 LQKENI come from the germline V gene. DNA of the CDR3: TGTGCCAGCTCACCAAGTCGGGACACGTCCTACGAGCAGTACTTC. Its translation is CASSPSRDTSYEQYF.

In DNA form, the CDR3 reads TGCGCCAGCAGCCAAATGGGGCTCGAAACGAGGGGCAATGAGCAGTTCTTC. Its translation: CASSQMGLETRGNEQFF. The chain uses TRBV4-3 and TRBJ2-1; D may match TRBD1 or TRBD2 (5 bases each). V was cut by 2 bases and J by 6 bases, with 20 bases left in between. In germline, CDR1 is LGHNA, CDR2 YSLEER. The CDR3 is made up of 17 amino acids.

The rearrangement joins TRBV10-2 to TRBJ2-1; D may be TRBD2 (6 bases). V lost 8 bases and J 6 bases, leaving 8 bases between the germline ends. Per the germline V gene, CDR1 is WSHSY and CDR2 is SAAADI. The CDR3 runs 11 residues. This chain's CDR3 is CASWGVNEQFF. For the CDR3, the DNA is TGCGCCAGCTGGGGGGTCAATGAGCAGTTCTTC.

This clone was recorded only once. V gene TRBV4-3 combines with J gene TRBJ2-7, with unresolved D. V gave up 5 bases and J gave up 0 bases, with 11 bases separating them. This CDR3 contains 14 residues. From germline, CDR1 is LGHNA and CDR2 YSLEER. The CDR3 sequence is CASSVLHSSYEQYF. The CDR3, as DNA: TGCGCCAGCAGCGTACTACATAGCTCCTACGAGCAGTACTTC.

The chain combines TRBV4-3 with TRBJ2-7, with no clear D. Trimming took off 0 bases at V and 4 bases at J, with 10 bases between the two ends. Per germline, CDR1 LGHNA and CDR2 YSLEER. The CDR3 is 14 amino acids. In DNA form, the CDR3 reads TGCGCCAGCAGCCAAGATGCTACGAGGTACGAGCAGTACTTC. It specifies CASSQDATRYEQYF.